These T cell receptor beta chains were read from a single sample in a study of cytomegalovirus exposure and HLA in healthy donors. This table comes from immunoSEQ multiplex PCR, and its TCRdb copy is limited to in-frame clones, with some not included. The sample has some 150,000 clones, about 86% seen once. Sequenced input: PBMCs. Receptors originate from a human donor in good health. Each CDR3 is given with its conserved first and last residue. D genes are given only for firm matches. Expanded clones get a size class; other rows say once, few or many, or leave the size out.

V,size,J,D,DNA,CDR3
TRBV10-3,-,TRBJ1-5,TRBD1,TGTGCCATCAGTGGGGACAGGCATAGCAATCAGCCCCAGCATTTT,CAISGDRHSNQPQHF
TRBV4-1,-,TRBJ2-7,TRBD1,TGCGCCAGCAGCCAAGATCCATATGCTGCCGGGACAGGGGACTACGAGCAGTACTTC,CASSQDPYAAGTGDYEQYF
TRBV7-2,-,TRBJ1-5,-,TGTGCCAGCAGCTTTTTGGGGGCCATTCAGCCCCAGCATTTT,CASSFLGAIQPQHF
TRBV11-2,once,TRBJ2-2,TRBD2,TGTGCCAGCAGCTTAGATCCCGCTAGCGGGTTTTCCGGGGAGCTGTTTTTT,CASSLDPASGFSGELFF
TRBV19,-,TRBJ2-3,-,TGTGCCAGTAGTATGCCAGGGGTCACAGATACGCAGTATTTT,CASSMPGVTDTQYF
TRBV4-1,-,TRBJ1-1,-,TGCGCCAGCAGCCCTCCAAGAATCATGGGGCCTGCTGAAGCTTTCTTT,CASSPPRIMGPAEAFF
TRBV14,-,TRBJ1-2,-,TGTGCCAGCAGCCAAACAACCAACTATGGCTACACCTTC,CASSQTTNYGYTF
TRBV7-9,-,TRBJ2-3,-,TGTGCCAGCAGACCAGGGATTTCCCACCGAAACACAGATACGCAGTATTTT,CASRPGISHRNTDTQYF
TRBV14,few,TRBJ1-1,TRBD1,TGTGCCAGCAGCAAATGGACAGGGCCCACTGAAGCTTTCTTT,CASSKWTGPTEAFF
TRBV19,-,TRBJ1-5,-,TGTGCCAGTAGTATCGGACATCCTGATCAGCCCCAGCATTTT,CASSIGHPDQPQHF
TRBV2,-,TRBJ1-4,TRBD1,TGTGCCAGCAGTGAAGGGACAGGGGGGCGTCGCGAAAAACTGTTTTTT,CASSEGTGGRREKLFF
TRBV5-6,once,TRBJ2-2,TRBD2,TGTGCCAGCAGCTTGTCCGGGGGGACCGGGGAGCTGTTTTTT,CASSLSGGTGELFF
TRBV18,-,TRBJ1-2,-,TGTGCCAGCTCACCACCCATCGGACAGACCTATGGCTACACCTTC,CASSPPIGQTYGYTF
TRBV7-7,-,TRBJ1-5,TRBD1,TGTGCCAGCAGCCCGGGGACAGCTAGCAATCAGCCCCAGCATTTT,CASSPGTASNQPQHF
TRBV27,once,TRBJ1-2,TRBD1,TGTGCCAGCAGTTTTGGGACAGGGGGCGCGAGCTATGGCTACACCTTC,CASSFGTGGASYGYTF
TRBV7-2,-,TRBJ1-2,-,TGTGCCAGCAGTGCGGGGAGGGGACACAGTAACTATGGCTACACCTTC,CASSAGRGHSNYGYTF
TRBV19,-,TRBJ1-2,-,TGTGCCAGTAGTATCGGAGGAGGGAAGGGTGGCTACACCTTC,CASSIGGGKGGYTF
TRBV27,-,TRBJ1-1,-,TGTGCCAGCAGTTTGAGAGGGCGGAACACTGAAGCTTTCTTT,CASSLRGRNTEAFF
TRBV5-1,-,TRBJ1-3,-,TGCGCCAGCAGACCTGGGGCTTCCCCTTCCTCTGGAAACACCATATATTTT,CASRPGASPSSGNTIYF
TRBV5-1,-,TRBJ2-7,TRBD1,TGCGCCAGCAGCTTGGGATCTCGGGACAGGGGGCCGGGTGGCTCCTACGAGCAGTACTTC,CASSLGSRDRGPGGSYEQYF
TRBV7-3,once,TRBJ2-2,TRBD1,TGTGCCAGCAGCTTGTATGCACAGGGGAGGAACACCGGGGAGCTGTTTTTT,CASSLYAQGRNTGELFF
TRBV5-4,-,TRBJ2-5,TRBD1,TGTGCCAGCAGCCTGGGACAGGGTAGGAGAGAGACCCAGTACTTC,CASSLGQGRRETQYF
TRBV28,-,TRBJ2-1,TRBD1,TGTGCCAGCAGTTCAACGGACAGGGGGCGGTACAATGAGCAGTTCTTC,CASSSTDRGRYNEQFF
TRBV6-5,-,TRBJ1-2,TRBD1,TGTGCCAGCCTCGGTCCAGGGGGCTATGGCTACACCTTC,CASLGPGGYGYTF
TRBV6-1,-,TRBJ2-7,-,TGTGCCAGTAAATTAACAACAGGATACGAGCAGTACTTC,CASKLTTGYEQYF
TRBV4-1,-,TRBJ1-5,-,TGCGCCAGCAGCCAAGTAGAGAATAGCAATCAGCCCCAGCATTTT,CASSQVENSNQPQHF
TRBV30,once,TRBJ1-1,-,TGTGCATGCACGCAGGGTGTTCGCACTGAAGCTTTCTTT,CACTQGVRTEAFF
TRBV6-5,few,TRBJ1-2,-,TGTGCCAGTCGCGATGACTCTAACTATGGCTACACCTTC,CASRDDSNYGYTF
TRBV28,-,TRBJ2-3,TRBD2,TGTGCCAGCAGTCCCATGACTAGCGGGAGAGGAACAGATACGCAGTATTTT,CASSPMTSGRGTDTQYF
TRBV28,-,TRBJ1-5,-,TGTGCCAGCAGGGGGCAGGGGCTCGGGGGCAATCAGCCCCAGCATTTT,CASRGQGLGGNQPQHF
TRBV10-1,-,TRBJ2-1,TRBD2,TGCGCCAGCAGTGAGACCACTAGCGGGAGGACCTACAATGAGCAGTTCTTC,CASSETTSGRTYNEQFF
TRBV5-1,few,TRBJ2-1,-,TGCGCCAGCAGCACCACCAGCAATGAGCAGTTCTTC,CASSTTSNEQFF
TRBV27,-,TRBJ2-2,TRBD1,TGTGCCAGCAGTAGAGTCTCAGGGGGCCCCGGGGAGCTGTTTTTT,CASSRVSGGPGELFF
TRBV5-1,-,TRBJ1-1,-,TGCGCCAGCAGACATGATCTAGCGGGGGTGAACACTGAAGCTTTCTTT,CASRHDLAGVNTEAFF
TRBV5-1,-,TRBJ2-3,-,TGCGCCAGCAGCTTGGAATTCTCGGGGGGCACAGATACGCAGTATTTT,CASSLEFSGGTDTQYF
TRBV6-1,once,TRBJ2-1,TRBD2,TGTGCCAGCAGGGGGACTAGCGGGACCTACAATGAGCAGTTCTTC,CASRGTSGTYNEQFF
TRBV5-1,-,TRBJ1-2,TRBD1,TGCGCCAGCAGCTTACACAGGGGACTGGGGGGCTACACCTTC,CASSLHRGLGGYTF
TRBV27,-,TRBJ1-1,TRBD1,TGTGCCAGCAGTTTCGACAGGGGGGAGGCTTTCTTT,CASSFDRGEAFF
TRBV7-9,-,TRBJ2-1,-,TGTGCCAGCAGTCCAGGGGCTACTGAGCAGTTCTTC,CASSPGATEQFF
TRBV14,-,TRBJ2-2,-,TGTGCCAGCAGCCAAGATTCTAGGCGCACCGGGGAGCTGTTTTTT,CASSQDSRRTGELFF
TRBV29-1,-,TRBJ2-1,TRBD2,TGCAGCGTGGCCGGGACTAGCGGGACTCATGAGCAGTTCTTC,CSVAGTSGTHEQFF
TRBV30,-,TRBJ1-1,-,TGTGCCTGGAGCGCACGGTTGCGGACAGCTTTATCGGAAAACACTGAAGCTTTCTTT,CAWSARLRTALSENTEAFF
TRBV28,once,TRBJ1-2,TRBD1,TGTGCCAGCACAGTTTCCGGGACAGGGGGCCTGCACTATGGCTACACCTTC,CASTVSGTGGLHYGYTF
TRBV7-2,-,TRBJ2-7,TRBD1,TGTGCCAGCAGTCGTCCGGGACAGGGGGCGGAAGAGCAGTACTTC,CASSRPGQGAEEQYF
TRBV10-1,-,TRBJ2-5,TRBD1,TGCGCCAGCAGTGACCTGCCGGGACAGGGTCGGGAGACCCAGTACTTC,CASSDLPGQGRETQYF
TRBV4-1,-,TRBJ2-2,-,TGCGCCAGCAGCCATCTCCAGGGATCCGGGGAGCTGTTTTTT,CASSHLQGSGELFF
TRBV18,-,TRBJ2-7,TRBD1,TGTGCCAGCTCACCCGGACAGGGGTTCTACGAGCAGTACTTC,CASSPGQGFYEQYF
TRBV9,-,TRBJ2-5,TRBD1,TGTGCCAGCAGCCGAGGGACAGGACTAACGACCCAGTACTTC,CASSRGTGLTTQYF
TRBV2,-,TRBJ2-2,-,TGTGCCAGCTTAGGAGGGGCAGCGGACACCGGGGAGCTGTTTTTT,CASLGGAADTGELFF
TRBV19,-,TRBJ1-2,TRBD1,TGTGCCAGTAGGTGGGGACAGGGCTATGGCTACACCTTC,CASRWGQGYGYTF